This T cell receptor beta chain was captured in a study of memory CD4+ T cells and cytomegalovirus serostatus. The sort gate was single viable CD3+CD4+CD8-CD45RO+ cells for memory CD4+ T cells. The germline gives CDR1 SGHRS, CDR2 YFSETQ. V was pared by 2 bases and J by 8 bases, with 16 bases between. CDR3 length: 14 residues. Findings and limits, study-wide: CD4+ memory repertoires contained about two fifths of the roughly 150 reported CMV TCRbeta sequences.

Concerning this clone itself: Antigen: not known.

Repertoires were generated with immunoSEQ multiplex PCR, while TCRdb's copy carries only in-frame clones and drops some. The sample yields approximately 50,000 clones, approximately 78% seen once. This receptor was identified in an adult in good health and CMV-seronegative. What was sequenced was memory CD4+ T cells from blood. V and J are TRBV5-1 and TRBJ1-2, with D unresolved. CDR3 sequence reads: CASSLIGGMEGYTF. CDR3 bases: TGCGCCAGCAGCTTAATAGGCGGTATGGAAGGCTACACCTTC.